This T cell receptor (beta chain) was retrieved from a study of cytomegalovirus exposure and HLA in healthy donors. Germline V gene sequence: CDR1 SGHRS, CDR2 YFSETQ. V gave up 0 bases and J gave up 4 bases; unmatched junction bases: 5. This CDR3 region has 15 residues. This clone was seen only a few times. Its antigen remains unknown. The primer mix had 60 Vbeta and 13 Jbeta primers. In the study's own analysis: About 9.9 million of the roughly 80 million unique TCR beta chains counted in a later analysis were shared. Some clones are missing from TCRdb's copy, which holds only in-frame ones; the method was immunoSEQ multiplex PCR. The DNA was the basis for D and trimming; V, J and clone size are from that table. The sample lists approximately 100,000 clones, 55% to 65% occurring once. Study-wide points: According to an earlier analysis, most TCR beta V segments yielded productive rearrangements about 90% or about 30% of the time.

The chain employs TRBV5-1 and TRBJ1-1; 8 nucleotides match TRBD1. The receptor's source is a man younger than 45 in good health and CMV-seropositive. Sequencing was carried out using PBMCs. The CDR3 spells CASSLGTGSSTEAFF. The CDR3 bases are TGCGCCAGCAGCTTGGGGACAGGGTCTAGCACTGAAGCTTTCTTT.